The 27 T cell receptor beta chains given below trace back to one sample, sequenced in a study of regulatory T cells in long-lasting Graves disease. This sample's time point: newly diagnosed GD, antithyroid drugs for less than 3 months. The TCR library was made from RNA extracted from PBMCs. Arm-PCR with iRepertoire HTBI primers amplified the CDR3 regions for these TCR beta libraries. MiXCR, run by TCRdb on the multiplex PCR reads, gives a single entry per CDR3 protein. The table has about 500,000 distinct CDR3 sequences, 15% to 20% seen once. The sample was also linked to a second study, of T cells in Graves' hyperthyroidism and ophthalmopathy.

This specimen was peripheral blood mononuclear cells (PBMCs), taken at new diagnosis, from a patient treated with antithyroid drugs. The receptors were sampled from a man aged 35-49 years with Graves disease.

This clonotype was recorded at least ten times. CDR3: CASRLRLAGNEQFF. The CDR3 bases are TGTGCCTCCCGTTTGCGACTAGCGGGCAATGAGCAGTTCTTC. This chain uses TRBV28 with TRBJ2-1; 10 nucleotides line up with TRBD2. Germline CDR1 and CDR2: MDHEN and SYDVKM. Trimming cost V 11 bases and J 6 bases; bases outside gene matches: 10. The CDR3 loop spans 14 amino acids.

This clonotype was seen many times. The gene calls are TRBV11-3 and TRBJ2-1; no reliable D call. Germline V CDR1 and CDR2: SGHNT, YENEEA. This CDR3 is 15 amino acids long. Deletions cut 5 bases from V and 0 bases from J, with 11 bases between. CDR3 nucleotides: TGTGCCAGCAGCCAAGACTTAAGCTCCTACAATGAGCAGTTCTTC. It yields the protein CASSQDLSSYNEQFF. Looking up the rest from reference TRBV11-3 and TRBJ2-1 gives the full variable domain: EAGVVQSPRYKIIEKKQPVAFWCNPISGHNTLYWYLQNLGQGPELLIRYENEEAVDDSQLPKDRFSAERLKGVDSTLKIQPAELGDSAVYLCASSQDLSSYNEQFFGPGTRLTVL.

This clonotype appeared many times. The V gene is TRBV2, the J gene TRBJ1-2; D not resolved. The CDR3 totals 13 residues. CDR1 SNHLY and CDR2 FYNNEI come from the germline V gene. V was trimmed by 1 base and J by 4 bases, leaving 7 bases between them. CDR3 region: CASSEGQIYGYTF. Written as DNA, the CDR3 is TGTGCCAGCAGTGAAGGCCAGATCTATGGCTACACCTTC.

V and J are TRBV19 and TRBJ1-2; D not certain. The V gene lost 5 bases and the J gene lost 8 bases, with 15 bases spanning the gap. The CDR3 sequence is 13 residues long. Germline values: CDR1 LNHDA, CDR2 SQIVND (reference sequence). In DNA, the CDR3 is TGTGCCAGTAGTTTAACCCGGACGCGAGGCTACACCTTC. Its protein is CASSLTRTRGYTF. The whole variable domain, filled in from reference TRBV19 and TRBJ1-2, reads DGGITQSPKYLFRKEGQNVTLSCEQNLNHDAMYWYRQDPGQGLRLIYYSQIVNDFQKGDIAEGYSVSREKKESFPLTVTSAQKNPTAFYLCASSLTRTRGYTFGSGTRLTVV.

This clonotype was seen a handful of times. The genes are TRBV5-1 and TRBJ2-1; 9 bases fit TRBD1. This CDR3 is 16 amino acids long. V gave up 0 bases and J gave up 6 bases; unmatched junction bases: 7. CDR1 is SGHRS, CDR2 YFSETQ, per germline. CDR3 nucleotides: TGCGCCAGCAGCTTGGAACAGGGGGCTCGGAGCAATGAGCAGTTCTTC. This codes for CASSLEQGARSNEQFF.

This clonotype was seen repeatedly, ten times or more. The DNA of the CDR3 is TGTGCCAGCAGCTTATCCCTAGCGGCGCCCCTCAATGAGCAGTTCTTC. Translating it yields CASSLSLAAPLNEQFF. The chain couples TRBV7-2 to TRBJ2-1, with 7 bases matching TRBD2. V gave up 2 bases and J gave up 6 bases; unmatched junction bases: 10. In germline, CDR1 is SGHTA, CDR2 FQGNSA. The CDR3 length is 16 residues.

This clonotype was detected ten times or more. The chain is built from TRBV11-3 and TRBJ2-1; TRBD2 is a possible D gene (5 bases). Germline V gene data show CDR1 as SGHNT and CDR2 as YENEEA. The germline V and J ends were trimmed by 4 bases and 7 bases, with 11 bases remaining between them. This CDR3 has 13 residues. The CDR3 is CASSSRERNEQFF. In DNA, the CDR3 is TGTGCCAGCAGCTCCCGCGAGCGGAATGAGCAGTTCTTC. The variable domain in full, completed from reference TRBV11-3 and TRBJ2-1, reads EAGVVQSPRYKIIEKKQPVAFWCNPISGHNTLYWYLQNLGQGPELLIRYENEEAVDDSQLPKDRFSAERLKGVDSTLKIQPAELGDSAVYLCASSSRERNEQFFGPGTRLTVL.

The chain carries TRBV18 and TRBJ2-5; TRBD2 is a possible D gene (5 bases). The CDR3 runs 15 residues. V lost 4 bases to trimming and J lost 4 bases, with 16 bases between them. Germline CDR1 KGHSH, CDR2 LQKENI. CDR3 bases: TGTGCCAGCTCACAGCGTTGGGGAGAGGGAGAGACCCAGTACTTC. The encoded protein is CASSQRWGEGETQYF.

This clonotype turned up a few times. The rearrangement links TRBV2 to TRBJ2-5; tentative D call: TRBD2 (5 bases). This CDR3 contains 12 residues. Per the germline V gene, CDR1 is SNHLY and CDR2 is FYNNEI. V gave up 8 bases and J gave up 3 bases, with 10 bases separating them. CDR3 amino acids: CASGTREETQYF. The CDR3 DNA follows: TGTGCCAGCGGCACTAGGGAAGAGACCCAGTACTTC.

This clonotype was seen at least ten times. As DNA, the CDR3 is TGTGCCAGCAGCTGGGGCTCCTACAATGAGCAGTTCTTC. Translation gives CASSWGSYNEQFF. The V call is TRBV7-9, the J call TRBJ2-1; no clear D gene. This CDR3 has 13 amino acids. Germline lookup yields CDR1 SEHNR and CDR2 FQNEAQ (reference sequence). V shed 4 bases and J shed 0 bases, with 4 bases lying between them.

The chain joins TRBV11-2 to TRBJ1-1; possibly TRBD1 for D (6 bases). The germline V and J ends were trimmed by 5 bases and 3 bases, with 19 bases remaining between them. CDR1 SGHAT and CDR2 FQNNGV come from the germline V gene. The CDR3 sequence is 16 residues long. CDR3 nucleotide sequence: TGTGCCAGCAGCCCAGACCCGAGGGGGGTTCACACTGAAGCTTTCTTT. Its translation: CASSPDPRGVHTEAFF.

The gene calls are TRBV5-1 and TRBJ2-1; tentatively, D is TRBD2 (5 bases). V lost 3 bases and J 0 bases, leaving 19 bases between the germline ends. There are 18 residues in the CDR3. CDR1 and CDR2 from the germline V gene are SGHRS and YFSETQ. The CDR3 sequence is CASSYKWSSLSSYNEQFF. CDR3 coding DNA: TGCGCCAGCAGCTATAAATGGTCTAGCCTTAGCTCCTACAATGAGCAGTTCTTC. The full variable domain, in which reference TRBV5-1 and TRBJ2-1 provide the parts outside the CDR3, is KAGVTQTPRYLIKTRGQQVTLSCSPISGHRSVSWYQQTPGQGLQFLFEYFSETQRNKGNFPGRFSGRQFSNSRSEMNVSTLELGDSALYLCASSYKWSSLSSYNEQFFGPGTRLTVL.

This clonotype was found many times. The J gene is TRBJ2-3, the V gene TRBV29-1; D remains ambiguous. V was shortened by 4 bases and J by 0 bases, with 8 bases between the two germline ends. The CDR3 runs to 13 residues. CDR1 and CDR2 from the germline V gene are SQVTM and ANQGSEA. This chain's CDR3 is CSVAHVSTDTQYF. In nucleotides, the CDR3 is TGCAGCGTTGCTCACGTTAGCACAGATACGCAGTATTTT.

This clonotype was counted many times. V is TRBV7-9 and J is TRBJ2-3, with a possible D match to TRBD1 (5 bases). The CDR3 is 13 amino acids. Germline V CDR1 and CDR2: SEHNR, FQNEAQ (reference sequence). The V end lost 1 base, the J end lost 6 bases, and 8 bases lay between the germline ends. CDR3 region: CASSLVKGDTQYF. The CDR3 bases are TGTGCCAGCAGCTTAGTAAAGGGGGATACGCAGTATTTT.

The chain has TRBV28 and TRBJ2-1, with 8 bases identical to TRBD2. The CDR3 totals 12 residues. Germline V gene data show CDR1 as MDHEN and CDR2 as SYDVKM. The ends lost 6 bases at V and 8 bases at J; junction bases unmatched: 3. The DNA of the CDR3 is TGTGCCAGCAGAGCCGGGGGGGATGAGCAGTTCTTC. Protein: CASRAGGDEQFF.

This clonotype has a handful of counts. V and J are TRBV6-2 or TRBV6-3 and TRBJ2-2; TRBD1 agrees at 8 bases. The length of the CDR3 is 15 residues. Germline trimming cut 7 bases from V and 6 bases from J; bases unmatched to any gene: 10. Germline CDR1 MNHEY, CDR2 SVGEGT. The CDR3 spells CASNPGTGSAGELFF. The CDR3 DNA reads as TGTGCCAGCAATCCCGGGACAGGCAGCGCCGGGGAGCTGTTTTTT.

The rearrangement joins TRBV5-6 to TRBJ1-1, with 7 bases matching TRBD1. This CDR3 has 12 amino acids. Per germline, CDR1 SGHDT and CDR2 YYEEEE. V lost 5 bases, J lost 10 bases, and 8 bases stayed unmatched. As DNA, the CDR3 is TGTGCCAGCAGTACTGACAGGGCCATAGCTTTCTTT. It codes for CASSTDRAIAFF.

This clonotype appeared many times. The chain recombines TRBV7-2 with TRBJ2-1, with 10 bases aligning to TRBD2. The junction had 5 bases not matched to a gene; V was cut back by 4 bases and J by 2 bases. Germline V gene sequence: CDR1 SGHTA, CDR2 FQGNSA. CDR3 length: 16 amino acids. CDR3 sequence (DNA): TGTGCCAGCAGCTCTTACCTAGCGGGGGCCTACAATGAGCAGTTCTTC. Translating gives CASSSYLAGAYNEQFF.

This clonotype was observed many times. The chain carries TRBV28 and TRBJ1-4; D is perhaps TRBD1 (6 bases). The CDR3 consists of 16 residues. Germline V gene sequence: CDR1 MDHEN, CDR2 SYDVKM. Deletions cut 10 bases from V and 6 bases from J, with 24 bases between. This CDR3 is CAISGATYSRHEKLFF. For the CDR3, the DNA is TGTGCCATATCAGGGGCCACTTACTCGAGGCATGAAAAACTGTTTTTT.

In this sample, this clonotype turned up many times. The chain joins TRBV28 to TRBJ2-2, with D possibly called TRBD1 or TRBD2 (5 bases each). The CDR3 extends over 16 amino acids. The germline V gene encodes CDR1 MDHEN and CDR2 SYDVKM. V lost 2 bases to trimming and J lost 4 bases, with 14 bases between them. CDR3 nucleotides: TGTGCCAGCAGTTTAACCGCTCTGGGACGCACCGGGGAGCTGTTTTTT. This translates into CASSLTALGRTGELFF.

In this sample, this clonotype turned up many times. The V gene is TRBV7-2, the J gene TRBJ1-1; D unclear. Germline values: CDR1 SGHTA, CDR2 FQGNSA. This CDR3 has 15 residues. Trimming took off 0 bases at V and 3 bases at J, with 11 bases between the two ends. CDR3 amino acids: CASSLAAGRDTEAFF. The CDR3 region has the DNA TGTGCCAGCAGCTTAGCGGCAGGTCGGGACACTGAAGCTTTCTTT.

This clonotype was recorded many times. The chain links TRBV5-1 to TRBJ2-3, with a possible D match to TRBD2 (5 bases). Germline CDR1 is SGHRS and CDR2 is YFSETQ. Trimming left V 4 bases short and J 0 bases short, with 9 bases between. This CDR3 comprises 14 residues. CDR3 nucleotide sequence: TGCGCCAGCAGCGTTCGGGAAAGCACAGATACGCAGTATTTT. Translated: CASSVRESTDTQYF.

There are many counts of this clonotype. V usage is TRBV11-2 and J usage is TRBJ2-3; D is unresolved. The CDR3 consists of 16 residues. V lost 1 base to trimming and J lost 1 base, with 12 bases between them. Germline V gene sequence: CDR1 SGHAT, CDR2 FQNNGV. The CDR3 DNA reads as TGTGCCAGCAGCTTAGTATGGCGGAGCCGCACAGATACGCAGTATTTT. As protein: CASSLVWRSRTDTQYF.

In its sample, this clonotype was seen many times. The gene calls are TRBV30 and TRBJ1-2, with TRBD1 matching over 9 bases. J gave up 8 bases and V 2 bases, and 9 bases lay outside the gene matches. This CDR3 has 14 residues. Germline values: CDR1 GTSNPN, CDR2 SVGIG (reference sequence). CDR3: CAWSSGTGLSGYTF. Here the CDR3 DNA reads TGTGCCTGGAGTTCGGGGACAGGGCTTAGCGGCTACACCTTC.

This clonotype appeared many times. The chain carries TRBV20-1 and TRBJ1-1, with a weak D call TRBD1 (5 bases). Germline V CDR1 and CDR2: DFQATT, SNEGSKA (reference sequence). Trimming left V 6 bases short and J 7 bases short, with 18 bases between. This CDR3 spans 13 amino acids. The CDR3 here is CSASSGYEDEAFF. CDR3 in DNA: TGCAGTGCATCGTCAGGGTACGAGGATGAAGCTTTCTTT.

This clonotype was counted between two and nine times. CDR3 residues: CASSPQQGSYEQYF. The CDR3 DNA sequence: TGTGCCAGCAGCCCGCAACAGGGAAGCTACGAGCAGTACTTC. This chain uses TRBV7-3 with TRBJ2-7, with a tentative D call TRBD1 (6 bases). The germline gives CDR1 SGHTA, CDR2 FQGTGA. CDR3 size: 14 residues. The V gene lost 5 bases and the J gene lost 3 bases, with 14 bases spanning the gap. Full variable domain (rest looked up from reference TRBV7-3 and TRBJ2-7): GAGVSQTPSNKVTEKGKYVELRCDPISGHTALYWYRQSLGQGPEFLIYFQGTGAADDSGLPNDRFFAVRPEGSVSTLKIQRTERGDSAVYLCASSPQQGSYEQYFGPGTRLTVT.

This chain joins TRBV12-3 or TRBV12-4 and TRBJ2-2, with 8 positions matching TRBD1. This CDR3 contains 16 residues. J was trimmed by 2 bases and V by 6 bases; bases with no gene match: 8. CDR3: CASSLGQAVNTGELFF. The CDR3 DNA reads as TGTGCCAGCAGCCTGGGACAGGCAGTCAACACCGGGGAGCTGTTTTTT.